A single sample gave rise to the 5 T cell receptor beta chains below, sequenced in a study of identical twins. TCRdb called the 5' RACE reads again in MiXCR, with one record for every CDR3 protein. The sample lists a few hundred thousand distinct CDR3 sequences; about 8.3% were seen once. These data are also associated with another study on yellow fever vaccine responses in identical twins.

The sequencing sample was made of CD8+ T cells sorted from blood. The receptor set was obtained from a woman between 18 and 30 years old in good health.

This chain connects TRBV30 to TRBJ2-3; D uncertain. The CDR3 runs 14 residues. Between the trimmed V and J ends, which lost 0 bases and 0 bases, there was a span of 7 bases. Germline values: CDR1 GTSNPN, CDR2 SVGIG (reference sequence). The CDR3 sequence is CAWSVLFSTDTQYF. DNA of the CDR3: TGTGCCTGGAGTGTGCTTTTTAGCACAGATACGCAGTATTTT.

This clonotype was detected many times. This chain connects TRBV7-2 to TRBJ2-3; no definite D call. Per the germline V gene, CDR1 is SGHTA and CDR2 is FQGNSA. Trimming removed 1 base at V and 4 bases at J, with 6 bases between. The CDR3 is made up of 13 amino acids. The CDR3 sequence is CASSLGGPDTQYF. DNA for the CDR3: TGTGCCAGCAGCTTAGGGGGTCCAGATACGCAGTATTTT.

In its sample, this clonotype was seen many times. The chain employs TRBV7-8 and TRBJ2-1, with unresolved D. CDR1 is SGHVS, CDR2 FQNEAQ, per germline. CDR3 length: 13 amino acids. Trimming cost V 6 bases and J 12 bases, with 18 bases left between them. CDR3 residues: CASRQATSTGQFF. For the CDR3, the DNA is TGTGCCAGCAGGCAGGCCACTTCCACGGGGCAGTTCTTC.

In this sample, this clonotype turned up a few times. The V gene is TRBV9, the J gene TRBJ2-2; TRBD1 matches 7 bases. Germline V lookup: CDR1 SGDLS, CDR2 YYNGEE. The CDR3 sequence is 16 residues long. V lost 3 bases to trimming and J lost 0 bases; unmatched junction nucleotides: 5. In DNA form, the CDR3 reads TGTGCCAGCAGCGCGGCCGGGACAGCGAACACCGGGGAGCTGTTTTTT. Translated: CASSAAGTANTGELFF.

This clonotype appeared many times. The chain couples TRBV4-1 to TRBJ2-3; 10 bases are shared with TRBD1. The CDR3 loop spans 20 amino acids. J gave up 3 bases and V 1 base, and 16 bases lay outside the gene matches. Germline values: CDR1 MGHRA, CDR2 YSYEKL. This CDR3 reads CASSQVTKVDRGPPTDTQYF. CDR3 in DNA: TGCGCCAGCAGCCAAGTCACGAAGGTAGACAGGGGGCCCCCTACAGATACGCAGTATTTT.